This T cell receptor beta chain was sequenced during a study of blood T cells in healthy people across ages. The second PCR ran roughly 6 to 12 cycles with a sample-barcoded 5' primer and J-beta primers. Every single cDNA molecule received a tag from a template-switch adaptor with 12 random nucleotides. TCRdb re-derived calls from the 5' RACE reads in MiXCR, one entry per CDR3 protein. Of roughly 1.5 million distinct CDR3 sequences listed, roughly 43% are singletons. After removal of 4 bases from V and 7 bases from J, the junction contained 3 bases not matched to a gene. CDR3 length: 14 amino acids. Germline assignment: CDR1 SGHTA and CDR2 FQGTGA.

Specimen: blood. This TCR was recovered from a woman aged 18-29 years in good health. This chain uses TRBV7-3 with TRBJ2-1; 11 nucleotides align to TRBD1. CDR3 bases: TGTGCCAGCAGCTCGGACAGGGGGCGGAATGAGCAGTTCTTC. Amino acid sequence: CASSSDRGRNEQFF.